This T cell receptor (beta chain) was captured by sequencing in a study of blood T cells in healthy people across ages (dated by TCRdb to between 2015 and 2017). Study-wide context: Template switching captured roughly one uniquely barcoded TCR beta cDNA molecule per two T cells in model experiments. Age-related changes in TCR beta repertoire diversity were measured in the study by deep sequencing normalized with unique cDNA molecular identifiers. The donors were split into four age groups: young (average 16 years), middle-aged (39), aged (approximately 59) and long-lived (approximately 80). To avoid experimental bias, donors of different ages were spread randomly across the sequencing lanes. For two donors (one aged 18 to 29 and one aged 80 or older), the study analyzed two additional independent replicas of 1 million unique cDNA reads from the same blood draw. Overall results and qualifications from the work: Compared with the aged group, more naive CD4+ T cells, fewer expanded clones and increased TCR diversity were shown by the long-lived group, suggesting age selection. Because donor CMV infection status was unknown, age-related changes in expanded clonotypes were potentially confounded. Conclusive comparison of naive and antigen-experienced compartments was prevented by the profiling of bulk unsorted PBMCs. Estimates of total diversity based on one million sequenced T cells were regarded as lower bounds and as underestimates. As age increased, observed TCR beta diversity per million T cells dropped in a roughly linear way, and a significant reduction was already evident by age 40. There was a strong correlation between observed TCR beta diversity and the percentage of naive T cells measured by flow cytometry.

In the case of this clonotype: The clone's antigen remains unknown. Base qualities are not recorded, but no much larger clone differs from it by a single base.

CDR1 SEHNR and CDR2 FQNEAQ are derived from the germline V gene (reference sequence). The junction carries 16 bases between V and J, which are trimmed by 2 bases and 10 bases respectively. Taken from cysteine to phenylalanine, the CDR3 has 14 residues. CDR3 DNA only is kept here, 42 bases in frame from base 1. The method behind the library was 5' RACE. A second PCR of about 6 to 11 cycles was performed with a sample-barcoded 5' primer and a J-beta primer mix. A template-switch 5' adaptor carrying 12 random nucleotides introduced a unique molecular identifier onto each TCR beta cDNA molecule. Each sample yielded at least 2.5 million CDR3-containing paired-end reads. The Mint cDNA synthesis kit, primed by a TRBC-specific oligonucleotide, was used to synthesize first-strand cDNA from all RNA. All cDNA was treated with uracil-DNA glycosylase and then went through a first 18-cycle PCR with the universal primers M1SS and BC2_uni_R. For the original study's pipeline: Normalization of each sample was performed by random selection of 1 million high-quality reads, each carrying a distinct molecular identifier. Instead of being binned into consensus sequences, reads that shared molecular identifiers were thrown out. MiTCR, with a Q25 quality threshold and the strictest error-elimination algorithm, was used for CDR3 identification, clonotype clustering and error correction. A nonparametric unseen species model using Euler transformation provided a lower-bound estimate of total TCR beta diversity. Using fastp trimming at Q25 and MiXCR clonotype assembly, TCRdb reanalyzed the public sequencing data and kept in-frame beta chains. Each entry merges the rows of one CDR3 protein and shows their most common DNA and genes. The V and J calls shown here were made by TCRdb, not taken from the authors' results. For this sample there are fewer than 2 million distinct CDR3 sequences; 39% appear just once. The ten largest clonotypes hold roughly 23% of the sample.

The 35 to 40 donors, aged 6 to 90 years, were systemically healthy Caucasian individuals from Russia. Each donor gave ten milliliters of peripheral blood, collected into EDTA-treated Vacutainer tubes. Ficoll-Paque density-gradient centrifugation was used to isolate PBMCs, with at least 6 million obtained per sample. Trizol reagent was used to extract total RNA from the PBMCs, yielding at least 5 micrograms per sample. For every donor, an aliquot of PBMCs went through flow cytometry to measure the percentages of naive CD45RAhigh/CD27high T cells. Here the chain combines TRBV7-9 and TRBJ2-3; the D gene is unclear. The material sequenced was blood. The clonotype originates from a human donor in good health. CDR3 sequence: CASSLTLAQAAQYF. In nucleotides, the sequence is TGTGCCAGCAGCTTAACGCTTGCCCAGGCGGCGCAGTATTTT.